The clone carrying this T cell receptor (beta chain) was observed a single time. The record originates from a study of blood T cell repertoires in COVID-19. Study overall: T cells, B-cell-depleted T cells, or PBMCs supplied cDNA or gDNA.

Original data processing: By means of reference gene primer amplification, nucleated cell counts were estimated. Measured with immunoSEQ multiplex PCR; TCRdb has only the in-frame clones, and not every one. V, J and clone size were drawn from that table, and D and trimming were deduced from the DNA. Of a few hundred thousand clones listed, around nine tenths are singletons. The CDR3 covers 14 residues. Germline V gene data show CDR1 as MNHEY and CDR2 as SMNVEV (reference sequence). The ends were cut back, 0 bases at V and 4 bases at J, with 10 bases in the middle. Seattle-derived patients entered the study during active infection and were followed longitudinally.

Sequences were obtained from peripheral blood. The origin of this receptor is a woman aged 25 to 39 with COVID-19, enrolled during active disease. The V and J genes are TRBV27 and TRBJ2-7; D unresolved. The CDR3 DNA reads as TGTGCCAGCAGTTTATCTCCAGATTCATACGAGCAGTACTTC. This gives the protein CASSLSPDSYEQYF.